The entry below describes one T cell receptor beta chain. The assay was immunoSEQ multiplex PCR, and TCRdb's table has in-frame clones only and misses some. The table shows 150,000 to 200,000 clones, with 88% occurring only once. The data were obtained in a study of blood T cell repertoires in COVID-19. Cohort 3 donors counted as recovered after two negative PCRs, clearance, or resolved symptoms. Germline CDR1 reads MDHEN; CDR2 reads SYDVKM. Losses at the gene ends were 4 bases for V and 8 bases for J; bases not matched to a gene: 11. The CDR3 is 15 residues long. This sequence joins TRBV28 and TRBJ1-2; 9 nucleotides line up with TRBD1. The source is a woman aged 18-30 years who had recovered from COVID-19. Specimen: PBMCs or T cells enriched from blood (not recorded which). The DNA of the CDR3 is TGTGCCAGCAGTTCCGGCGGGACAGGGCCTCGAGGCTACACCTTC. Its protein is CASSSGGTGPRGYTF.